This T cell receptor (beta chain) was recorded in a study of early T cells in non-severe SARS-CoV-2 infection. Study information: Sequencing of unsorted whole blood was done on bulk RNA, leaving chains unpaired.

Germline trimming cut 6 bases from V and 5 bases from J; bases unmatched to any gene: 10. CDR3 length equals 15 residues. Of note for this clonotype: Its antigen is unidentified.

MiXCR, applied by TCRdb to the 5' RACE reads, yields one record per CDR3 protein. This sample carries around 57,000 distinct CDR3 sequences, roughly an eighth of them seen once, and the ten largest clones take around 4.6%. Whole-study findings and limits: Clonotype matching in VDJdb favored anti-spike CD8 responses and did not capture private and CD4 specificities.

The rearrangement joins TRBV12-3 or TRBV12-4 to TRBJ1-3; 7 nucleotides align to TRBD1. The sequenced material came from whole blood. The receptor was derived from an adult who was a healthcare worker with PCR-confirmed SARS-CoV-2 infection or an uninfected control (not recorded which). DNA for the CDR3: TGTGCCAGCAGAGGGGACAGCGAAATCCGAAACACCATATATTTT. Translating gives CASRGDSEIRNTIYF.